The 10 T cell receptor beta chains presented below share a single source sample, sequenced in a study of regulatory T cells in long-lasting Graves disease. Sequencing libraries for TCR beta were prepared with iRepertoire HTBI primers and Arm-PCR of CDR3 regions. One entry per CDR3 protein results from TCRdb running MiXCR on the multiplex PCR reads. The table has 700,000 or so distinct CDR3 sequences, around 30% seen once. Time point indicated: persistent/refractory GD, antithyroid drugs over 5 years with positive TRAb. TCR sequences were obtained from RNA taken from PBMCs. The sequenced sample was peripheral blood mononuclear cells (PBMCs), obtained when the disease was refractory, from a patient treated with antithyroid drugs. These receptors all come from a female donor with Graves disease.

This sequence joins TRBV9 and TRBJ1-2; D possibly corresponds to TRBD1 (5 bases). V was trimmed by 7 bases and J by 4 bases, leaving 14 bases between them. The germline CDR1 and CDR2 sequences are SGDLS and YYNGEE. The CDR3 contains 13 residues. The CDR3 sequence is CASSGRGGYGYTF. CDR3 DNA sequence: TGTGCCAGCTCGGGGAGGGGCGGCTATGGCTACACCTTC.

This clonotype appeared many times. This sequence joins TRBV12-3 or TRBV12-4 and TRBJ1-5, with D possibly TRBD1 on 5 matching bases. Trimming cost V 8 bases and J 2 bases, with 10 bases left between them. The CDR3 totals 13 residues. The CDR3 region is CASGPGGNQPQHF. CDR3 nucleotides: TGTGCCAGCGGCCCGGGGGGCAATCAGCCCCAGCATTTT.

A note on this clonotype: This may arise from a read error, as a much more abundant clone is one base away. The J gene is TRBJ1-3, the V gene TRBV2; D is perhaps TRBD1 (5 bases). The germline V gene encodes CDR1 SNHLY and CDR2 FYNNEI. The CDR3 contains 15 residues. The CDR3 loop reads CASTFLAGSGDTIYF. The CDR3, as DNA: TGTGCCAGCACCTTCCTCGCAGGGTCTGGAGACACCATATATTTT.

In the case of this clonotype: The junction differs from germline at one of its ends, possibly a read error. The rearrangement links TRBV5-1 to TRBJ2-2, with unresolved D. The CDR3 is 15 residues long. Germline V gene lookup returns CDR1 SGHRS and CDR2 YFSETQ. The CDR3 DNA is TGCGCCATCAGCCCCCTTTTATCGAACACCGGGGAGCTGTTTTTT. Translation gives CAISPLLSNTGELFF.

This clonotype was observed a handful of times. The rearrangement links TRBV6-5 to TRBJ1-1; D gene uncertain. The ends were cut back, 2 bases at V and 1 base at J, with 5 bases in the middle. The CDR3 runs to 13 residues. From germline, CDR1 is MNHEY and CDR2 SVGAGI. The CDR3 DNA follows: TGTGCCAGCAGTTACCAGCCGAACACTGAAGCTTTCTTT. Translated, it gives CASSYQPNTEAFF.

A few counts support this clonotype. CDR3 amino acids: CASSIGTSITGELFF. CDR3 bases: TGTGCCAGCTCCATTGGGACTAGCATCACCGGGGAGCTGTTTTTT. This rearrangement joins TRBV12-3 or TRBV12-4 to TRBJ2-2; 9 bases fit TRBD2. The V and J ends lost 8 bases and 4 bases, in that order; junction bases with no gene match: 8. The CDR3 runs to 15 residues.

A few counts support this clonotype. The chain joins TRBV5-5 to TRBJ1-5; D ambiguous. Germline V gives CDR1 SGHKS, CDR2 YYEKEE (reference sequence). Trimming removed 0 bases from V and 4 bases from J, with 14 bases in between. CDR3 length equals 16 residues. The CDR3 spells CASSLAGYGQNQPQHF. CDR3 nucleotide sequence: TGTGCCAGCAGCTTGGCGGGTTATGGGCAGAATCAGCCCCAGCATTTT.

The rearrangement uses TRBV29-1 and TRBJ2-7; D possibly matches TRBD1 or TRBD2 (6 bases each). In germline, CDR1 is SQVTM, CDR2 ANQGSEA. The CDR3 runs 14 residues. Trimming took 3 bases from V and 2 from J, leaving 14 bases between them. The CDR3 spells CSVDGGRDPYEQYF. CDR3 DNA: TGCAGCGTTGACGGGGGCAGGGATCCCTACGAGCAGTACTTC.

This clonotype appeared many times. The chain combines TRBV15 with TRBJ1-1; D remains unclear. With 3 bases removed from V and 2 bases from J, the gap between germline ends came to 13 bases. This CDR3 has 15 residues. CDR1 is LNHNV and CDR2 is YYDKDF in the germline V gene (reference sequence). CDR3 in amino acids: CATSSREVGNTEAFF. The CDR3 coding sequence is TGTGCCACCAGCAGCCGCGAAGTTGGTAACACTGAAGCTTTCTTT.

The chain has TRBV5-1 and TRBJ2-7, with 9 positions matching TRBD1. Looked up from germline, CDR1 is SGHRS and CDR2 is YFSETQ. With 0 bases clipped from V and 5 bases from J, the junction kept 9 bases outside the gene matches. There are 16 residues in the CDR3. This CDR3 reads CASSLGRTGGGDEQYF. Written as DNA, the CDR3 is TGCGCCAGCAGCTTGGGTCGTACAGGGGGCGGAGACGAGCAGTACTTC. The full variable domain, its missing parts supplied by reference TRBV5-1 and TRBJ2-7, is KAGVTQTPRYLIKTRGQQVTLSCSPISGHRSVSWYQQTPGQGLQFLFEYFSETQRNKGNFPGRFSGRQFSNSRSEMNVSTLELGDSALYLCASSLGRTGGGDEQYFGPGTRLTVT.